This T cell receptor beta chain was sequenced during a study of control samples from healthy donors and cancer patients. The protocol was immunoSEQ multiplex PCR, while the TCRdb copy is restricted to in-frame clones and leaves out a portion. The profile shows roughly 150,000 clones, roughly 93% of them singletons. Germline V gives CDR1 MDHEN, CDR2 SYDVKM. V lost 6 bases, J lost 5 bases, and 11 bases stayed unmatched. CDR3 length equals 15 residues. Sequencing was performed on blood. The chain uses TRBV28 and TRBJ2-5, with TRBD1 matching 8 bases. This clonotype was obtained from a man in his late teens or twenties in good health. As DNA, the CDR3 is TGTGCCAGCAGGGTCTCCGGACACAGGGGGGAGACCCAGTACTTC. It translates to CASRVSGHRGETQYF.